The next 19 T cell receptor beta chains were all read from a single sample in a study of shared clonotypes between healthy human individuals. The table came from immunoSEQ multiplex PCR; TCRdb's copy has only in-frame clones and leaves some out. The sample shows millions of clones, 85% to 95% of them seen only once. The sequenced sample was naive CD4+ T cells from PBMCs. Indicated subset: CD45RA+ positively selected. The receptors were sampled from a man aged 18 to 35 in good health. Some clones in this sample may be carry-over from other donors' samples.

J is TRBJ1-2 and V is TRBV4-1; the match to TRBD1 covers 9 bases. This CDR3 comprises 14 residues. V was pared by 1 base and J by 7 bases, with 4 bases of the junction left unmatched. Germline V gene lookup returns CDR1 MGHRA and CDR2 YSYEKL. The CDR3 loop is CASSQAGQGVGYTF. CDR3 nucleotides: TGCGCCAGCAGCCAAGCGGGACAGGGTGTTGGCTACACCTTC.

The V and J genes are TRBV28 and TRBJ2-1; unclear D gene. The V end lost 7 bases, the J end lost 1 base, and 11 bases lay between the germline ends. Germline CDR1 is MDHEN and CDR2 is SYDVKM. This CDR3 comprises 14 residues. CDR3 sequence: CASKTGDSYNEQFF. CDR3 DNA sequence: TGTGCCAGCAAGACTGGGGATTCCTACAATGAGCAGTTCTTC.

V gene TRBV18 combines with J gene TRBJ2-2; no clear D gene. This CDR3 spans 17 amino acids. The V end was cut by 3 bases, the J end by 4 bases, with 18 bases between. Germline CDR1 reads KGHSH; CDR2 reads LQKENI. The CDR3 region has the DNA TGTGCCAGCTCACCTCTAGTTGGACCAGCCGTCACCGGGGAGCTGTTTTTT. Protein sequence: CASSPLVGPAVTGELFF.

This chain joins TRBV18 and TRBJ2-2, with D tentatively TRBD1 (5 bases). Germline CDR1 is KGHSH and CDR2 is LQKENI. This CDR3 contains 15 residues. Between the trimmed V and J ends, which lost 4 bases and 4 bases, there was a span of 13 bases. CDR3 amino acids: CASSLIQAPTGELFF. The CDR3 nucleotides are TGTGCCAGCTCACTTATACAGGCACCCACCGGGGAGCTGTTTTTT.

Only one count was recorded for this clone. This CDR3 is CASRMTRFGNTEAFF. The CDR3 DNA sequence: TGTGCCAGCAGGATGACAAGATTCGGGAACACTGAAGCTTTCTTT. The V call is TRBV28, the J call TRBJ1-1, with D unresolved. Germline V CDR1 and CDR2: MDHEN, SYDVKM. CDR3 length equals 15 residues. V shed 6 bases and J shed 1 base, with 15 bases lying between them.

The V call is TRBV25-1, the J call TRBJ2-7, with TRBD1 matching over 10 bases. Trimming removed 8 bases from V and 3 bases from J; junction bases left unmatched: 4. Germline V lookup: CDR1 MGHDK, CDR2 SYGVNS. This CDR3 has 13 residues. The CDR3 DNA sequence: TGTGCCAGCGGGACAGGGGCCCTCTACGAGCAGTACTTC. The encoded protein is CASGTGALYEQYF.

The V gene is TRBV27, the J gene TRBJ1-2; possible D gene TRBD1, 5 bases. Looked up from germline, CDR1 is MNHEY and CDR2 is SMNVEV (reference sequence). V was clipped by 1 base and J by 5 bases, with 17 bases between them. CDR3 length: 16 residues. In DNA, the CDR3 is TGTGCCAGCAGTTTATGGGGACCTGGTGAGGGATATGGCTACACCTTC. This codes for CASSLWGPGEGYGYTF.

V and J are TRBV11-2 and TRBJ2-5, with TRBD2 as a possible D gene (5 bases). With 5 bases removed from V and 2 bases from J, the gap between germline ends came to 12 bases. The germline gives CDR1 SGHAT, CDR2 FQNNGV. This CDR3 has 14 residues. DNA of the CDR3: TGTGCCAGCAGCGGACTCGGGGATCAAGAGACCCAGTACTTC. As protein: CASSGLGDQETQYF.

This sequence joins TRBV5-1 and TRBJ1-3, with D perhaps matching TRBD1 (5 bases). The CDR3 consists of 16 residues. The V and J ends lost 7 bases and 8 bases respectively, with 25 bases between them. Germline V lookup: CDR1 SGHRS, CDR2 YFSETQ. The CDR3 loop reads CASSRVTGTAPYTIYF. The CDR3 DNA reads TGCGCCAGCTCGAGAGTAACCGGGACGGCGCCTTACACCATATATTTT.

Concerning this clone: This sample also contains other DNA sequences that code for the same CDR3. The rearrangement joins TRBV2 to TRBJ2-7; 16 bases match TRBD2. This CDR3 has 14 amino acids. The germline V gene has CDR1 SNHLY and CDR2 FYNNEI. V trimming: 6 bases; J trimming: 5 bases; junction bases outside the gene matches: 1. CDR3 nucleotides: TGTGCCAGCAGGGGGACTAGCGGGAGGGACGAGCAGTACTTC. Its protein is CASRGTSGRDEQYF.

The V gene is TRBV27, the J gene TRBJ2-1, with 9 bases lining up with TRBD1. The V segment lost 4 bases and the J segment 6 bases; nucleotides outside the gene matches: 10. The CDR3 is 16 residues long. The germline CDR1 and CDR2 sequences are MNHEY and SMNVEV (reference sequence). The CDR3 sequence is CASSSQAGTGFNEQFF. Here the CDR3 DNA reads TGTGCCAGCAGTTCCCAAGCCGGGACAGGGTTCAATGAGCAGTTCTTC.

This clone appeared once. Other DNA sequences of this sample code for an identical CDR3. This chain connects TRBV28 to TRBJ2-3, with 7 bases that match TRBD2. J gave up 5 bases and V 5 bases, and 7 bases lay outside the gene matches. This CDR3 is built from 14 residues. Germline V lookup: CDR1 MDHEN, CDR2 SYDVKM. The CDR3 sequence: CASSLGGGQDTQYF. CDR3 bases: TGTGCCAGCAGTCTCGGGGGAGGGCAAGATACGCAGTATTTT.

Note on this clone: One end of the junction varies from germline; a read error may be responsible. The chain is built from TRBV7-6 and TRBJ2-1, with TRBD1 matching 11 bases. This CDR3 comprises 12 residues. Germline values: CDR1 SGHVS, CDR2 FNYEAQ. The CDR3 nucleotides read TGTGCCAGCAGCCGCGGACAGGGGGCCGTGATCTTC. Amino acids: CASSRGQGAVIF.

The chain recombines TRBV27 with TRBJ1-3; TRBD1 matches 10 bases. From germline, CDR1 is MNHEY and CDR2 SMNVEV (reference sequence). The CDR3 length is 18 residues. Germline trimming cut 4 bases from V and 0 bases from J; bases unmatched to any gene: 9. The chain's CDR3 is CASSYPSGQGLSGNTIYF. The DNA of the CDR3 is TGTGCCAGCAGTTACCCCTCGGGACAGGGGCTCTCTGGAAACACCATATATTTT.

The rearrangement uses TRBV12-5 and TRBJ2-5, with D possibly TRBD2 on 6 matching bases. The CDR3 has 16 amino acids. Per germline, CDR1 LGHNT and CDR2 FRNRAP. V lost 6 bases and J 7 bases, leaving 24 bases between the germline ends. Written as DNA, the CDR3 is TGTGCTAGTGGGGACACCGGGACTGGAGGGACTGGGACCCAGTACTTC. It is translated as CASGDTGTGGTGTQYF. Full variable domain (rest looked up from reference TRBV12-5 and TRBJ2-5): DARVTQTPRHKVTEMGQEVTMRCQPILGHNTVFWYRQTMMQGLELLAYFRNRAPLDDSGMPKDRFSAEMPDATLATLKIQPSEPRDSAVYFCASGDTGTGGTGTQYFGPGTRLLVL.

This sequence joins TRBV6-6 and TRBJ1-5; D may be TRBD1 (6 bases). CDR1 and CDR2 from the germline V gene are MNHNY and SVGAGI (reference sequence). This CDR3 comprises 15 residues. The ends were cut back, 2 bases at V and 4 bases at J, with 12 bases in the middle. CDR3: CASSYAGQLNQPQHF. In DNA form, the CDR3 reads TGTGCCAGCAGTTACGCTGGACAGCTAAATCAGCCCCAGCATTTT.

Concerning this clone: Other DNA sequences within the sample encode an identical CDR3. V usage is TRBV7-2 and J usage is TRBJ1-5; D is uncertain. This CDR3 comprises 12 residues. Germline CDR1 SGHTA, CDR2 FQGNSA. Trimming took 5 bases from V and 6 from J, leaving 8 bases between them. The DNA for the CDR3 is TGTGCCAGCAGCCCCCGCGGTCAGCCCCAGCATTTT. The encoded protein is CASSPRGQPQHF.

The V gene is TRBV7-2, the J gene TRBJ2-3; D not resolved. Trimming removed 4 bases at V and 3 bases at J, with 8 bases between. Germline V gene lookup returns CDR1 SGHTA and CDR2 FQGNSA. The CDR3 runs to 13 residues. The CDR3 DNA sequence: TGTGCCAGCAGCTCGCCAGCAACAGATACGCAGTATTTT. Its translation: CASSSPATDTQYF.

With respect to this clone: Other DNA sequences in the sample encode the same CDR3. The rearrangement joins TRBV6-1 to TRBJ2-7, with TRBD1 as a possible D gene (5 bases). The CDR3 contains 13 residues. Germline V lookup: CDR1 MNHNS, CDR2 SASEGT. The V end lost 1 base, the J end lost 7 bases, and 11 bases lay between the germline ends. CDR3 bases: TGTGCCAGCAGTGAAGGAACTTACAGGGAGCAGTACTTC. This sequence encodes CASSEGTYREQYF.